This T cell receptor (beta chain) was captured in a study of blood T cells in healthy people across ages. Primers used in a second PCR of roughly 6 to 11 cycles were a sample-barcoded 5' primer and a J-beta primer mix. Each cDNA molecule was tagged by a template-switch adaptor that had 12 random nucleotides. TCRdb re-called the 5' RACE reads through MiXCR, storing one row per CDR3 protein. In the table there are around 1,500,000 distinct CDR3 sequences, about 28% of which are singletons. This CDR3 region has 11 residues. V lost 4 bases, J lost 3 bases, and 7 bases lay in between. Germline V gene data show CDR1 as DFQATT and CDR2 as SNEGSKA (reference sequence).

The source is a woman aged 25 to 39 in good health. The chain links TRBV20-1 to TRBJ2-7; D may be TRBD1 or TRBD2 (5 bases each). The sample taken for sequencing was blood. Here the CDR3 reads CSANGGYEQYF. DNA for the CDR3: TGCAGTGCTAATGGGGGCTACGAGCAGTACTTC.